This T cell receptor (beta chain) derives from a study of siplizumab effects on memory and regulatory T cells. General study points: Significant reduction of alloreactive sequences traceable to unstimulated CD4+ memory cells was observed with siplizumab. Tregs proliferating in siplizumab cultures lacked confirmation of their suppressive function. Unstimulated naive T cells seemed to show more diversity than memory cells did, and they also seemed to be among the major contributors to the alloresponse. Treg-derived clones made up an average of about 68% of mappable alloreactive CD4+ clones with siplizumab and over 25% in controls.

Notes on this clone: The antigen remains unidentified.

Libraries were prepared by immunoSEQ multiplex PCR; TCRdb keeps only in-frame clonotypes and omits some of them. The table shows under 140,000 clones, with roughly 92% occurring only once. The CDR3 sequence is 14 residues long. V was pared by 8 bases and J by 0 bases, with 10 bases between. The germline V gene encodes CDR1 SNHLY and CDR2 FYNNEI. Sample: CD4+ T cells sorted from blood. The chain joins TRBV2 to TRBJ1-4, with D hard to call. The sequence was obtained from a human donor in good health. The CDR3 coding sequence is TGTGCCAGCTACAAGGGTACAACTAATGAAAAACTGTTTTTT. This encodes CASYKGTTNEKLFF. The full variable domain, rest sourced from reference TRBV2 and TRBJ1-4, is EPEVTQTPSHQVTQMGQEVILRCVPISNHLYFYWYRQILGQKVEFLVSFYNNEISEKSEIFDDQFSVERPDGSNFTLKIRSTKLEDSAMYFCASYKGTTNEKLFFGSGTQLSVL.